A selection of T cell receptor beta chains follows, all from one sample in a study of Ad26.COV2.S vaccination and SARS-CoV-2 variants. TCRdb's table, derived via immunoSEQ multiplex PCR, lists solely in-frame clones and lacks some. Of about 400,000 clones in the sample, roughly nine tenths were seen once. The sample in question was peripheral blood, obtained in a trial of Ad26.COV2.S vaccine versus placebo. The origin of the receptors is a person between 18 and 65 years old who received the Ad26.COV2.S COVID-19 vaccine or a placebo. Each CDR3 is given without its conserved first and last residue. The order of the fields is J gene, V gene, D gene, CDR3 length, CDR3 protein. A D gene is named only where the DNA matches it firmly.

TRBJ2-7	TRBV4-1	.	14	ASSHTDGTETYEQY
TRBJ2-2	TRBV19	.	11	ASSAVSVGELF
TRBJ2-7	TRBV6-2/TRBV6-3	.	14	ASSTRGGISSYEQY
TRBJ2-3	TRBV11-2	TRBD2	13	ASSPRGGGTDTQY
TRBJ1-2	TRBV6-2/TRBV6-3	.	14	ASSYGQTRSNYGYT
TRBJ2-2	TRBV15	.	9	ATSRKGELF
TRBJ2-2	TRBV24-1	TRBD1	12	ATKGQGYTGELF
TRBJ1-3	TRBV5-5	TRBD1	12	ASSFRTGDNTIY
TRBJ1-3	TRBV2	.	10	ASSELTNSIY
TRBJ1-1	TRBV29-1	.	12	SVLVLGVHTEAF
TRBJ1-2	TRBV3-1/TRBV3-2	.	11	ASSQGSDYGYT
TRBJ1-5	TRBV6-5	.	11	ASSPDVDQPQH
TRBJ2-1	TRBV7-6	.	14	ASSLANAMGYNEQF
TRBJ2-2	TRBV4-1	.	14	ASSQGLTGFTGELF
TRBJ1-4	TRBV27	.	13	ASSFQGLYYEKLF
TRBJ1-4	TRBV5-1	.	10	ASSPPNEKLF
TRBJ1-1	TRBV11-3	.	11	ASSLDESTEAF
TRBJ1-1	TRBV4-1	TRBD1	12	ASSQTGVNTEAF
TRBJ2-5	TRBV3-1/TRBV3-2	.	15	ASSQDKRAVPRGSQY
TRBJ2-5	TRBV5-1	.	11	ASSLNRQETQY
TRBJ1-6	TRBV5-1	.	12	ASSPGRDNSPLH
TRBJ2-3	TRBV4-3	TRBD2	15	ASSETRLAGITDTQY
TRBJ2-7	TRBV5-8	.	10	ASSLYSYEQY
TRBJ2-3	TRBV29-1	.	13	SVEDRKGLADTQY
TRBJ2-2	TRBV4-3	TRBD2	17	ASSQPSSGGADNTGELF
TRBJ1-1	TRBV11-2	.	11	ASSSPDNTEAF
TRBJ2-5	TRBV12-5	TRBD1	15	ASGLGQGPPYQETQY
TRBJ1-3	TRBV19	.	13	ASSGQTSSGNTIY
TRBJ2-6	TRBV5-1	.	13	ASSPEGSGANVLT
TRBJ2-5	TRBV2	TRBD2	13	ASSTSGGTSGDQY
TRBJ1-1	TRBV25-1	.	11	ASMRGGSTEAF
TRBJ2-7	TRBV11-1	TRBD1	12	ASSYRDRAYEQY
TRBJ1-1	TRBV7-6	.	13	ASSSEGSWNTEAF
TRBJ1-4	TRBV5-1	TRBD1	13	ASSRDRGRDEKLF
TRBJ1-2	TRBV5-1	.	11	ASSMGGNYGYT
TRBJ1-1	TRBV6-6	.	11	ASSWTMNTEAF
TRBJ2-7	TRBV3-1/TRBV3-2	.	10	ASSHRAGEQY
TRBJ2-7	TRBV5-5	.	11	ASSRDESYEQY
TRBJ2-1	TRBV6-5	.	13	ASSYSWQGGNEQF
TRBJ1-3	TRBV3-1/TRBV3-2	TRBD1	15	ASSRVGTGGQGNTIY
TRBJ1-2	TRBV4-3	.	12	ASSQERGGYGYT
TRBJ1-5	TRBV15	.	15	ATSGGIGLGDNQPQH
TRBJ1-1	TRBV9	.	11	ASSPRSNTEAF
TRBJ2-1	TRBV15	TRBD1	13	ATSDGQGAYNEQF
TRBJ1-1	TRBV10-2	TRBD1	11	ASSDHRGTEAF
TRBJ1-6	TRBV6-6	.	9	ASGSLTALH
TRBJ2-3	TRBV6-2/TRBV6-3	TRBD1	10	ASSDPTGSRS
TRBJ2-1	TRBV7-9	.	13	ASSSLNLGDYEQF
TRBJ1-2	TRBV6-5	TRBD1	10	ASSRTGHGYT
TRBJ1-3	TRBV4-3	.	12	ASSQDGGGDTIY
TRBJ1-2	TRBV5-5	.	11	ASSPAWGYGYT